These T cell receptor beta chains were read from a single sample in a study of tumor-infiltrating lymphocytes in primary liver carcinoma. TCRdb re-called the multiplex PCR reads through MiXCR, storing one row per CDR3 protein. The data hold 150,000 to 200,000 distinct CDR3 sequences, with 70% to 90% observed a single time. The sequencing sample was made of tumor tissue from primary liver carcinoma. The receptors come from a man aged 40-55 years with primary liver carcinoma and hepatitis B virus infection. Each CDR3 is given with its conserved first and last residue. A D gene is named only where the DNA matches it firmly. Part of the rows lack a size; the others show once, few, many or a class for expanded clones.

clone size	J gene	D gene	V gene	CDR3 protein	CDR3 DNA
.	TRBJ2-1	TRBD2	TRBV6-1	CTNSEEAGRYNEQFF	TGTACCAACAGTGAAGAAGCGGGAAGATACAATGAGCAGTTCTTC
.	TRBJ2-4	.	TRBV29-1	CSVGLVNIQYF	TGCAGCGTTGGACTGGTAAACATTCAATACTTC
.	TRBJ2-3	.	TRBV11-2	CAGSLQTGVSTDTQYF	TGTGCCGGCAGCTTACAAACGGGAGTCAGCACAGACACGCAGTATTTT
many	TRBJ1-6	.	TRBV7-8	CASSLALTDNSPLHF	TGTGCCAGCAGCTTAGCCCTGACTGATAATTCACCCCTCCACTTT
.	TRBJ1-1	.	TRBV12-3/TRBV12-4	CASSLVDRDTDAFF	TGTGCCAGCAGCTTGGTGGATAGGGACACTGACGCTTTCTTT
.	TRBJ2-2	.	TRBV6-1	CASSEGWWLAWELYF	TGTGCCAGCAGTGAAGGGTGGTGGCTCGCATGGGAGCTGTATTTT
once	TRBJ2-7	.	TRBV6-2/TRBV6-3	CASSGDSWDYEQYF	TGTGCCAGCAGTGGGGACTCATGGGATTACGAGCAGTACTTC
.	TRBJ2-1	.	TRBV6-2/TRBV6-3	CASSYSDLSYNEQFF	TGTGCCAGCAGTTACTCGGACCTCTCCTACAATGAACAGTTCTTC
.	TRBJ1-1	.	TRBV2	CTSSGQSFPEGFF	TGTACCAGCAGTGGACAGAGTTTTCCTGAAGGTTTCTTT
once	TRBJ2-5	.	TRBV12-3/TRBV12-4	CDSSLGDGETQYF	TGTGACAGCAGTTTAGGGGATGGAGAGACACAGTATTTC
.	TRBJ2-1	.	TRBV29-1	CSVEPSAIYNGQFF	TGCAGCGTTGAACCTAGCGCCATCTACAATGGGCAGTTCTTC
few	TRBJ1-2	TRBD1	TRBV28	CASSMPGTGANYGYTF	TGTGCCAGCAGTATGCCCGGGACAGGGGCTAACTATGGCTACACCTTC
once	TRBJ2-3	.	TRBV7-8	CASSLWVGSGMAIKINTQYF	TGTGCCAGCAGCTTATGGGTTGGATCCGGGATGGCCATAAAGATAAATACGCAATATTTT
.	TRBJ2-3	TRBD2	TRBV5-1	CASSLQASGGTDMQYF	TGCGCCAGCAGCTTGCAAGCTAGCGGGGGCACAGATATGCAGTATTTT
.	TRBJ2-7	TRBD1	TRBV5-1	CASNQVQGHDEQYF	TGCGCCAGCAACCAGGTACAGGGGCATGACGAGCAGTACTTC
.	TRBJ1-1	.	TRBV29-1	CSVAPGGGTNTEPFF	TGCAGCGTTGCCCCTGGAGGGGGTACGAACACTGAACCTTTCTTT
.	TRBJ1-2	.	TRBV28	CASSPELLGRLYGYTF	TGTGCCAGCAGTCCCGAGTTATTAGGACGGCTCTATGGCTACACCTTC
once	TRBJ2-1	.	TRBV28	CVSGVSNEQFF	TGTGTCAGCGGAGTCAGCAATGAGCAGTTCTTC
.	TRBJ2-3	.	TRBV14	CASSQEGEHTQYF	TGTGCCAGCAGCCAAGAGGGCGAACATACGCAGTATTTT
.	TRBJ1-5	.	TRBV19	CASNITGTYNQPQHF	TGTGCCAGTAATATAACAGGAACTTACAATCAGCCCCAGCATTTT
.	TRBJ1-5	.	TRBV28	CASSPDLGRSNESQHF	TGTGCCAGCAGCCCCGACCTGGGACGGAGCAATGAGTCCCAGCATTTT
many	TRBJ2-3	.	TRBV7-9	CASSLDRGWRRTDTQYF	TGTGCCAGCAGCTTAGATAGAGGGTGGCGGCGCACAGATACGCAGTATTTT
once	TRBJ2-7	.	TRBV4-1	CASSLLGVEDEQYF	TGTGCCAGCAGCCTCCTAGGGGTAGAGGACGAGCAGTATTTC
.	TRBJ2-7	.	TRBV12-3/TRBV12-4	CASSLGGYKHYF	TGTGCCAGCAGTTTAGGGGGCTACAAGCACTACTTC
.	TRBJ2-7	.	TRBV29-1	CSVASGSEMPYEQYF	TGCAGCGTCGCGAGTGGATCGGAGATGCCCTACGAGCAGTACTTC
.	TRBJ2-2	TRBD2	TRBV5-4	CASSPRLAQNTGELFF	TGTGCCAGCAGCCCCCGACTAGCGCAGAACACTGGGGAGCTGTTTTTT
.	TRBJ2-5	TRBD2	TRBV6-6	CACSQWGLLTSGRAVEAQYF	TGTGCCTGCAGCCAATGGGGTTTACTGACTAGCGGGAGGGCCGTAGAGGCCCAGTACTTC
.	TRBJ1-5	TRBD1	TRBV5-6	CASSFGGGGNRPQHF	TGTGCCAGCAGCTTCGGAGGGGGCGGCAATAGGCCCCAGCATTTT
.	TRBJ2-1	TRBD2	TRBV11-2	CASSLDRGGRLYIEQFF	TGTGCTAGCAGCTTAGATAGGGGCGGGAGGTTATACATTGAGCAGTTCTTC
few	TRBJ2-5	TRBD2	TRBV20-1	CRGTSGLQETQYF	TGCAGGGGGACTAGCGGTTTACAAGAGACCCAGTACTTC
.	TRBJ2-1	.	TRBV11-3	CTSSTRQLGNEQFF	TGTACCAGCAGCACTCGACAGCTGGGCAATGAGCAGTTCTTC
.	TRBJ2-3	.	TRBV10-2	CASSLGQHTDTQYF	TGCGCCAGCAGCCTTGGACAACACACAGATACGCAGTATTTT
.	TRBJ2-1	.	TRBV11-3	CASSRGSNNEQFF	TGTGCCAGCAGCCGGGGATCTAACAATGAGCAGTTCTTC
.	TRBJ1-5	.	TRBV5-1	CASCLGGTSNQPQHF	TGCGCCAGCTGTTTGGGGGGGACTAGCAATCAGCCCCAGCATTTT
.	TRBJ2-1	TRBD2	TRBV11-1	CASSSPPGGRTFSEQFF	TGTGCCAGTAGCTCCCCTCCTGGCGGGAGGACCTTTAGTGAGCAGTTCTTC
.	TRBJ2-1	.	TRBV6-1	CVSTLERHTYNGQFF	TGTGTCAGCACTCTGGAGCGGCACACCTACAATGGGCAGTTCTTC
.	TRBJ1-2	.	TRBV4-3	CASSQELSENRRDGYTF	TGCGCCAGCAGCCAAGAATTGTCGGAGAACCGGAGGGATGGCTACACCTTC
.	TRBJ2-1	.	TRBV4-3	CASSPSGGSVNEQFF	TGTGCCAGCAGCCCAAGTGGGGGGTCGGTTAATGAGCAGTTCTTT
.	TRBJ2-5	TRBD2	TRBV5-4	CASSSTSGRQETQYF	TGTGCCAGCAGCTCGACTAGCGGGCGGCAAGAGACACAGTACTTC
.	TRBJ2-5	.	TRBV11-2	CASSLFQATRETQYF	TGTGCCAGCAGCTTATTTCAAGCAACGAGAGAGACCCAGTACTTC
.	TRBJ2-1	.	TRBV14	CASSQAPGWVVNEQFF	TGTGCCAGCAGCCAAGCTCCTGGTTGGGTCGTGAATGAGCAGTTCTTC
.	TRBJ2-1	TRBD2	TRBV9	CARSVISGSTYNEQFF	TGTGCCAGGAGCGTAATTAGCGGGAGTACATACAATGAGCAGTTCTTC
.	TRBJ2-1	.	TRBV6-1	CAGSEPQGNEEFF	TGTGCCGGCAGTGAACCCCAGGGGAATGAGGAGTTCTTC
many	TRBJ2-5	.	TRBV7-9	CASSQESTLRETQYF	TGTGCCAGCAGCCAGGAGTCCACACTGCGAGAGACCCAGTACTTC
once	TRBJ2-7	.	TRBV6-1	CASSETLTTLYEQYF	TGTGCCAGCAGTGAGACCCTAACAACCCTCTACGAGCAATACTTC
once	TRBJ2-2	.	TRBV5-4	CASSFTRYTGELFF	TGTGCCAGCAGCTTTACCCGGTACACCGGGGAGCTGTTTTTT
.	TRBJ1-2	TRBD1	TRBV6-5	CASSYSRDSYGYTF	TGCGCCAGCAGTTACTCGCGGGACAGCTATGGCTACACCTTC
.	TRBJ2-1	.	TRBV5-1	CASSSLQDNKQFF	TGCGCCAGCAGCTCACTCCAAGACAATAAGCAGTTCTTC
.	TRBJ1-1	.	TRBV29-1	CSCLESDAIF	TGCAGCTGCTTAGAGTCTGATGCTATCTTT
once	TRBJ2-7	.	TRBV12-3/TRBV12-4	CASSGGAEQYF	TGTGCCAGCAGTGGCGGCGCCGAGCAGTATTTC
.	TRBJ1-5	.	TRBV4-2	CASSPHLRGVTGSQPQHF	TGTGCCAGCAGCCCCCACCTACGAGGAGTCACAGGGTCTCAGCCCCAGCATTTT
.	TRBJ2-1	TRBD1	TRBV24-1	CATRGDRTYNEQFF	TGTGCCACCAGAGGGGACAGGACCTACAATGAGCAGTTCTTC
few	TRBJ2-5	TRBD1	TRBV29-1	CSVKGSDRAETQYF	TGCAGTGTAAAAGGGTCCGACAGGGCCGAGACCCAGTACTTC
once	TRBJ2-2	.	TRBV5-4	CASTSEGYSELFF	TGTGCCAGCACCTCCGAAGGGTACAGCGAACTGTTTTTT